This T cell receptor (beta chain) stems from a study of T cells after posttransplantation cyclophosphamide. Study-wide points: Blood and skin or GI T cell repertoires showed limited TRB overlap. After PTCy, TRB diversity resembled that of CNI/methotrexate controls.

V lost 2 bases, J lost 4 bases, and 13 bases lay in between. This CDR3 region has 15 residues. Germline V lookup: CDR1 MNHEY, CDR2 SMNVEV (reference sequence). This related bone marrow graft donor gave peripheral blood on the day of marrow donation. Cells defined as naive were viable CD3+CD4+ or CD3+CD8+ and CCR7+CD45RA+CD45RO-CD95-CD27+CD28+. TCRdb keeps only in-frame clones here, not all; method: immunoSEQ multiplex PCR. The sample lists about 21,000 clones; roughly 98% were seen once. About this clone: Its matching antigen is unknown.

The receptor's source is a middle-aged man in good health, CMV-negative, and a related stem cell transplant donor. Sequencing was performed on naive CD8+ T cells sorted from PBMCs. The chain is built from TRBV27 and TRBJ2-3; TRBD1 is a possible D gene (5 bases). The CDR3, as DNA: TGTGCCAGCAGTTTAGGGGCAGGGTTGTCAGATACGCAGTATTTT. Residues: CASSLGAGLSDTQYF.